The present T cell receptor (beta chain) was sequenced within a study of cytomegalovirus exposure and HLA in healthy donors. For the study at large: Genotyping showed around 80% of about 370 donors falling in the Caucasian-associated ancestry cluster.

Concerning this clone itself: What it recognizes is unknown.

This PCR relied on a set of 60 Vbeta primers and 13 Jbeta primers. Here immunoSEQ multiplex PCR was the method, and the copy in TCRdb shows in-frame clones only, minus some. Here the sample spans 150,000 to 170,000 clones, 80% being singletons. Overall study results and limits: Information on immune exposure was restricted to one variable (CMV serostatus). HLA alleles showed associations with 16,951 TCR beta sequences in a later analysis, at a 0.05 false discovery rate.

The CDR3 covers 17 residues. The V gene lost 5 bases and the J gene lost 2 bases, with 20 bases spanning the gap. The germline gives CDR1 MDHEN, CDR2 SYDVKM. The origin of this receptor is a young man in good health and CMV-seropositive. The chain couples TRBV28 to TRBJ2-3; a possible D gene is TRBD1 (5 bases). Source material: PBMCs. The CDR3 DNA reads TGTGCCAGCAGTCTAGGCGTAGGGGTCCCCGCCACAGATACGCAGTATTTT. Translating it yields CASSLGVGVPATDTQYF.